The 2 T cell receptor beta chains presented below share a single source sample, sequenced in a study of blood T cell repertoires in COVID-19. Sequencing used immunoSEQ multiplex PCR; TCRdb keeps in-frame clones, though not all of them. The table records some 64,000 clones, more than 65% of them present only once. The material sequenced was peripheral blood. These receptors originate from a human donor in a cohort sampled during active COVID-19.

The chain uses TRBV6-6 and TRBJ1-2, with TRBD1 as a possible D gene (6 bases). The germline CDR1 and CDR2 sequences are MNHNY and SVGAGI (reference sequence). V was pared by 5 bases and J by 2 bases, with 6 bases between. The CDR3 totals 12 residues. CDR3 in DNA: TGTGCCAGCAGTGGGACAAACTATGGCTACACCTTC. It encodes CASSGTNYGYTF.

This clone has just a few counts. The chain has TRBV25-1 and TRBJ2-5; D is uncertain. Looked up from germline, CDR1 is MGHDK and CDR2 is SYGVNS. V lost 3 bases and J lost 5, with 13 bases in between. CDR3 length equals 14 residues. Here the CDR3 DNA reads TGTGCCAGCAGTGAGGTCACCGGTGCTGAGACCCAGTACTTC. Translation: CASSEVTGAETQYF.